These 3 T cell receptor beta chains were all obtained from the same sample, sequenced in a study of identical twins. MiXCR was run by TCRdb on the 5' RACE reads, yielding one entry per CDR3 protein. The sample includes 200,000 to 300,000 distinct CDR3 sequences, approximately 6.8% of them seen just once. These sequences were also reported in another study, on yellow fever vaccine responses in identical twins.

Sequencing was performed on CD8+ T cells sorted from blood. The receptors were gathered from a woman aged 18 to 35 in good health.

This clonotype showed up just a few times. V and J are TRBV7-9 and TRBJ2-7, with TRBD1 identical over 12 bases. Losses at the gene ends were 7 bases for V and 4 bases for J; bases not matched to a gene: 11. CDR3 length: 16 residues. Germline V CDR1 and CDR2: SEHNR, FQNEAQ (reference sequence). The CDR3 DNA reads as TGTGCCAGCACCCCAAGTCAGGGACAGGGGGCTTACGAGCAGTACTTC. This gives the protein CASTPSQGQGAYEQYF. Supplemented by reference TRBV7-9 and TRBJ2-7, the full variable domain reads DTGVSQNPRHKITKRGQNVTFRCDPISEHNRLYWYRQTLGQGPEFLTYFQNEAQLEKSRLLSDRFSAERPKGSFSTLEIQRTEQGDSAMYLCASTPSQGQGAYEQYFGPGTRLTVT.

This clonotype has a handful of counts. The J gene is TRBJ2-1, the V gene TRBV29-1, with a possible D match to TRBD2 (6 bases). Trimming took off 0 bases at V and 6 bases at J, with 12 bases between the two ends. CDR1 and CDR2 (germline): SQVTM, ANQGSEA. The CDR3 loop spans 14 amino acids. The CDR3 sequence: CSVEDPTSINEQFF. CDR3 sequence (DNA): TGCAGCGTTGAAGACCCTACTAGCATCAATGAGCAGTTCTTC.

This clonotype was recorded at least ten times. The rearrangement joins TRBV28 to TRBJ2-3; 8 nucleotides align to TRBD2. From germline, CDR1 is MDHEN and CDR2 SYDVKM. This CDR3 contains 18 residues. The V gene end was trimmed by 5 bases and the J gene end by 3 bases; junction bases not matched to a gene: 16. DNA of the CDR3: TGTGCCAGCAGTGCCCGCGGAGCGGGAGAGTGGGGTACAGATACGCAGTATTTT. Translation gives CASSARGAGEWGTDTQYF.